A selection of T cell receptor beta chains follows, all from one sample in a study of shared clonotypes between healthy human individuals. The protocol was immunoSEQ multiplex PCR, while the TCRdb copy is restricted to in-frame clones and leaves out a portion. The table shows approximately 1.9 million clones, with 80% to 95% occurring only once. Sequencing used naive CD8+ T cells from PBMCs. These receptors were taken from a man aged 18 to 35 in good health. Some clones in this sample may be carry-over from other donors' samples. Both conserved end residues are trimmed from each CDR3. Each record gives: J gene, D gene, V gene, CDR3 protein. A D gene is named only where the DNA matches it firmly.

J gene: TRBJ2-7; D gene: -; V gene: TRBV28; CDR3 protein: ASSLGGGYEQY
J gene: TRBJ2-7; D gene: TRBD2; V gene: TRBV5-1; CDR3 protein: ASSRGDEQY
J gene: TRBJ2-1; D gene: -; V gene: TRBV27; CDR3 protein: ASSLSVGWTSSYNEQF
J gene: TRBJ2-6; D gene: TRBD1; V gene: TRBV7-2; CDR3 protein: ASSSYRDRGPGANVLT
J gene: TRBJ2-3; D gene: -; V gene: TRBV6-5; CDR3 protein: ASTAVSSAQY
J gene: TRBJ2-7; D gene: -; V gene: TRBV28; CDR3 protein: ASSFIQYEQY
J gene: TRBJ1-2; D gene: -; V gene: TRBV19; CDR3 protein: ASSPYRDGFYGYT
J gene: TRBJ2-1; D gene: TRBD1; V gene: TRBV27; CDR3 protein: ASSLFAGTGTYNEQF
J gene: TRBJ2-3; D gene: TRBD2; V gene: TRBV4-1; CDR3 protein: ASSQRLALTPTDTQY
J gene: TRBJ2-1; D gene: -; V gene: TRBV10-3; CDR3 protein: AISESGGEQF
J gene: TRBJ1-6; D gene: -; V gene: TRBV4-1; CDR3 protein: ASSPREPHSGSPLH
J gene: TRBJ2-2; D gene: TRBD1; V gene: TRBV9; CDR3 protein: ASDRGNTGELF
J gene: TRBJ1-5; D gene: -; V gene: TRBV4-1; CDR3 protein: ASSALSNQPQH
J gene: TRBJ1-3; D gene: -; V gene: TRBV4-1; CDR3 protein: ASSLQAGAVGNTIY
J gene: TRBJ2-3; D gene: TRBD2; V gene: TRBV9; CDR3 protein: ASSTGGSLTDTQY
J gene: TRBJ2-7; D gene: TRBD2; V gene: TRBV6-1; CDR3 protein: ASSRTSVYEQY
J gene: TRBJ1-5; D gene: -; V gene: TRBV4-3; CDR3 protein: ASSQEIGWQPQH
J gene: TRBJ2-5; D gene: TRBD1; V gene: TRBV6-1; CDR3 protein: ASSEMDRGTQY
J gene: TRBJ2-7; D gene: -; V gene: TRBV7-9; CDR3 protein: ASNSGVPWEQY
J gene: TRBJ1-1; D gene: TRBD1; V gene: TRBV11-2; CDR3 protein: ASSRTGVVAF
J gene: TRBJ1-2; D gene: TRBD1; V gene: TRBV6-5; CDR3 protein: ASRADRAEGYT
J gene: TRBJ2-3; D gene: -; V gene: TRBV7-9; CDR3 protein: ASSLVRELGPDTQY
J gene: TRBJ2-7; D gene: -; V gene: TRBV28; CDR3 protein: ASSFHRDSHYEQY
J gene: TRBJ2-2; D gene: TRBD1; V gene: TRBV27; CDR3 protein: ASSVLETGGDTGELF
J gene: TRBJ2-3; D gene: -; V gene: TRBV9; CDR3 protein: ASSVGSDTQY
J gene: TRBJ1-1; D gene: -; V gene: TRBV28; CDR3 protein: ASSPRLEGEAF
J gene: TRBJ2-7; D gene: TRBD1; V gene: TRBV4-1; CDR3 protein: ASSRTGAYEQY
J gene: TRBJ1-2; D gene: -; V gene: TRBV5-1; CDR3 protein: ASSLGYYGYT
J gene: TRBJ2-1; D gene: TRBD2; V gene: TRBV9; CDR3 protein: ASSPSGSFGNEQF
J gene: TRBJ2-2; D gene: -; V gene: TRBV27; CDR3 protein: ASSFLFSSGELF
J gene: TRBJ2-1; D gene: -; V gene: TRBV13; CDR3 protein: ASSLVAVAYNEQF
J gene: TRBJ1-1; D gene: -; V gene: TRBV27; CDR3 protein: ASSLSIGGTEAF
J gene: TRBJ1-4; D gene: -; V gene: TRBV10-3; CDR3 protein: AIGGLGEKLF
J gene: TRBJ1-1; D gene: -; V gene: TRBV9; CDR3 protein: ASSVTESAPEAF
J gene: TRBJ2-1; D gene: TRBD2; V gene: TRBV29-1; CDR3 protein: SVEDPGTSGPFYNEQF
J gene: TRBJ1-1; D gene: -; V gene: TRBV7-9; CDR3 protein: ASSLWGNPEAF
J gene: TRBJ1-4; D gene: -; V gene: TRBV15; CDR3 protein: ATGRDNQEEKLF
J gene: TRBJ2-3; D gene: -; V gene: TRBV7-9; CDR3 protein: ASSPDLGEIWGTDTQY
J gene: TRBJ2-3; D gene: -; V gene: TRBV9; CDR3 protein: ASSVGASPTDTQY
J gene: TRBJ1-1; D gene: -; V gene: TRBV4-1; CDR3 protein: ASSQSLRGRPSADTEAF
J gene: TRBJ2-7; D gene: -; V gene: TRBV19; CDR3 protein: ASSAGQSYEQY
J gene: TRBJ1-5; D gene: -; V gene: TRBV9; CDR3 protein: ASSVGGVQPQH
J gene: -; D gene: -; V gene: TRBV4-3; CDR3 protein: ASSQDPPSAEAFTYEQY
J gene: TRBJ1-1; D gene: -; V gene: TRBV21-1; CDR3 protein: ASSKREMGRKDTEAF
J gene: TRBJ2-4; D gene: -; V gene: TRBV28; CDR3 protein: ASTTRLEAANIQY
J gene: TRBJ2-7; D gene: -; V gene: TRBV5-1; CDR3 protein: ASSGGVNSYEQY
J gene: TRBJ1-4; D gene: -; V gene: TRBV9; CDR3 protein: ASSGGTSSLNEKLF
J gene: TRBJ1-2; D gene: -; V gene: TRBV27; CDR3 protein: ASSPSTGHANYGYT
J gene: TRBJ2-1; D gene: TRBD2; V gene: TRBV5-4; CDR3 protein: ASSDHPGLAGVWEQF
J gene: TRBJ1-2; D gene: TRBD1; V gene: TRBV28; CDR3 protein: ATLTGNYGYT